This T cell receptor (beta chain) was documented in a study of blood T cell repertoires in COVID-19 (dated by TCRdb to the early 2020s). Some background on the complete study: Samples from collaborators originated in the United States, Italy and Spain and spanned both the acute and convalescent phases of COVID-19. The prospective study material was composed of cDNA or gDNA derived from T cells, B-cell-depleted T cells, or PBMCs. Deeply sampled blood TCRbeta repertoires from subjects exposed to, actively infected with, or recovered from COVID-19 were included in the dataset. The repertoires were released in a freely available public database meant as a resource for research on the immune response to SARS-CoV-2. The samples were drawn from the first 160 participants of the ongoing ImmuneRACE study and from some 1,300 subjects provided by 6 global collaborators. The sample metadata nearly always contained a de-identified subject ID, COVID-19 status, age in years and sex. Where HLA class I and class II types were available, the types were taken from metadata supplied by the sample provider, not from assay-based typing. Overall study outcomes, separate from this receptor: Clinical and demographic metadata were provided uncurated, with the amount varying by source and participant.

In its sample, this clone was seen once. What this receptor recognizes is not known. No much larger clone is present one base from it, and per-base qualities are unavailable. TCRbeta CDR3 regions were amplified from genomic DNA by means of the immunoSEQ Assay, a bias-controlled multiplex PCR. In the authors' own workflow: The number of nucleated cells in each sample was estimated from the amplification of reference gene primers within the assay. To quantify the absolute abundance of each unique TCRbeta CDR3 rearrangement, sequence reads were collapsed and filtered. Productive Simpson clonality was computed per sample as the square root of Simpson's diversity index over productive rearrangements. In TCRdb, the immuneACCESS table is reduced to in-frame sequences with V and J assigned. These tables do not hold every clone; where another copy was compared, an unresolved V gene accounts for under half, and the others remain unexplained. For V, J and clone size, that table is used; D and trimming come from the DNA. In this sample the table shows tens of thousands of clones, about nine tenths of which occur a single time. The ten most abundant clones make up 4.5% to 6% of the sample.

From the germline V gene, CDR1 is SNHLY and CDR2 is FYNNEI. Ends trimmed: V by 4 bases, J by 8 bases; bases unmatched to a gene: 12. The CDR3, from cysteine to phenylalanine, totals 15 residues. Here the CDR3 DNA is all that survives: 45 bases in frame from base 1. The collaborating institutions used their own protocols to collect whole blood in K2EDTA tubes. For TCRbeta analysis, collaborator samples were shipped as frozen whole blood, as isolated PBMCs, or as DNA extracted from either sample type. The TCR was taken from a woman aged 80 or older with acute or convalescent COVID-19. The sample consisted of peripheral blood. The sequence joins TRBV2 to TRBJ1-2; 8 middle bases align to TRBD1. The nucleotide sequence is TGTGCCAGCAGTGGCCGGACAGGGAGGGCGAGCGGCTACACCTTC. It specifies CASSGRTGRASGYTF. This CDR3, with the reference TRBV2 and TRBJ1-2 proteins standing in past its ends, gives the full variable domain EPEVTQTPSHQVTQMGQEVILRCVPISNHLYFYWYRQILGQKVEFLVSFYNNEISEKSEIFDDQFSVERPDGSNFTLKIRSTKLEDSAMYFCASSGRTGRASGYTFGSGTRLTVV.